This TCR beta chain was found in a study of cytotoxic CD8 clonotypes in ibrutinib-treated CLL. The table came from immunoSEQ multiplex PCR; TCRdb's copy has only in-frame clones and leaves some out. The sample consists of tens of thousands of clones, roughly 80% of them appearing once. Trimming cost V 3 bases and J 4 bases, with 9 bases left between them. Germline CDR1 SNHLY, CDR2 FYNNEI. The CDR3 covers 13 residues. TCR beta libraries used roughly 1.8 micrograms of DNA from cryopreserved PBMCs. Sequenced material: PBMCs, taken after 24 months of ibrutinib treatment. J is TRBJ2-5 and V is TRBV2, with D perhaps matching TRBD1 or TRBD2 (5 bases each). This clonotype originated in a human donor with chronic lymphocytic leukemia. CDR3 nucleotides: TGTGCCAGCAGTGACCCGGGACGAGAGACCCAGTACTTC. Translated, it gives CASSDPGRETQYF.